This TCR beta chain was captured by sequencing in a study of spatial heterogeneity in lung cancer. Using its own MiXCR run on the 5' RACE reads, TCRdb lists one record per CDR3 protein. The table includes some 32,000 distinct CDR3 sequences, 8% to 13% detected once. There are 11 residues in the CDR3. Trimming took 5 bases from V and 7 from J, leaving 12 bases between them. CDR1 and CDR2 (germline): DFQATT, SNEGSKA (reference sequence). This clonotype has only a few counts. Time point in this sample: blood at routine non-recurrence follow-up after resection. This material consisted of PBMCs, taken at follow-up. The rearrangement uses TRBV20-1 and TRBJ2-7; no clear D. The source of this sequence is a female donor with early-stage non-small cell lung cancer. CDR3 residues: CSAASPLEQYF. DNA for the CDR3: TGCAGTGCTGCCTCCCCGCTGGAGCAGTACTTC.